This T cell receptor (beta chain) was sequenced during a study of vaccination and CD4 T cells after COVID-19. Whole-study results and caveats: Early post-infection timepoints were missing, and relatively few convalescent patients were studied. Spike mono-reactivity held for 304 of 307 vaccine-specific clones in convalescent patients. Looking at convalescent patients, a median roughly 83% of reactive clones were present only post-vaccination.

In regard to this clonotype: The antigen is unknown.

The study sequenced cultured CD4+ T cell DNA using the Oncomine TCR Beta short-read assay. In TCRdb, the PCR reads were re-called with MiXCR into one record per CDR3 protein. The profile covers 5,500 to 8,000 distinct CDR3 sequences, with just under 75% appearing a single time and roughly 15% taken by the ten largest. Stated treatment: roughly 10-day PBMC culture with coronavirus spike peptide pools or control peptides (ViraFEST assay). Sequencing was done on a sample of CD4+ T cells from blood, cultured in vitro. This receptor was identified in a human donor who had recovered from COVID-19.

The DNA of the CDR3 is TGTGCCAGTACCACCTATAGGAGGGGCTACACCTTC. This encodes CASTTYRRGYTF. The gene calls are TRBV19 and TRBJ1-2; no reliable D call. V lost 7 bases to trimming and J lost 8 bases, with 14 bases between them. CDR3 length: 12 amino acids. Germline assignment: CDR1 LNHDA and CDR2 SQIVND (reference sequence). Drawing the rest from reference TRBV19 and TRBJ1-2, the complete variable domain is DGGITQSPKYLFRKEGQNVTLSCEQNLNHDAMYWYRQDPGQGLRLIYYSQIVNDFQKGDIAEGYSVSREKKESFPLTVTSAQKNPTAFYLCASTTYRRGYTFGSGTRLTVV.